The 9 T cell receptor beta chains below all came from one sample that was sequenced in a study of T cell clonality in common variable immunodeficiency. The assay was immunoSEQ multiplex PCR, and TCRdb's table has in-frame clones only and misses some. This repertoire holds over 45,000 clones, and none appear only once. The source material was peripheral blood mononuclear cells. The receptors were gathered from a person between 18 and 70 years old in good health.

Many counts were recorded for this clone. The read terminates 3 residues before the CDR3 end, so the remaining end is supplied by the germline J gene. The chain joins TRBV19 to TRBJ1-5; D possibly corresponds to TRBD1 (6 bases). With 4 bases removed from V and 0 bases from J, the gap between germline ends came to 13 bases. Germline V CDR1 and CDR2: LNHDA, SQIVND (reference sequence). There are 16 residues in the CDR3. The CDR3 sequence is CASSTRTVHSNQPQHF. CDR3 DNA, as far as it was read: TGTGCCAGTAGTACCCGGACAGTCCATAGCAATCAGCCC.

This clone showed up many times. The read halts 3 residues ahead of the CDR3 end, with the missing end drawn from the germline J gene. This rearrangement joins TRBV7-3 to TRBJ2-7, with D unclear. V lost 9 bases and J 4 bases, leaving 4 bases between the germline ends. There are 9 residues in the CDR3. Germline-derived CDR1 and CDR2 are SGHTA and FQGTGA. CDR3 DNA, as far as it was read: TGTGCCAGTCTATACGAG. This sequence encodes CASLYE. In full, the CDR3 reads CASLYEQYF.

This clone was seen at least ten times. With the read ending 3 residues before the CDR3 end, the germline J gene is used to fill in that end. The chain carries TRBV5-1 and TRBJ2-2; TRBD2 is a possible D gene (6 bases). Germline V CDR1 and CDR2: SGHRS, YFSETQ. This CDR3 spans 15 amino acids. Trimming cost V 0 bases and J 1 base, with 7 bases left between them. The DNA read from the CDR3 is TGCGCCAGCAGCTTGGCGGGGGAGAACACCGGGGAG. Translating gives CASSLAGENTGE. The full CDR3 is CASSLAGENTGELFF.

In its sample, this clone was seen a few times. The CDR3: CASTSDRGDSQYYGQYF. CDR3 bases read: TGTGCCAGTACCTCAGACAGGGGTGATTCGCAGTACTATGGT. V usage is TRBV19 and J usage is TRBJ2-4; 8 nucleotides align to TRBD1. The sequenced fragment ends 3 residues before the CDR3 boundary, so the rest is inferred from the germline J gene. CDR1 LNHDA and CDR2 SQIVND come from the germline V gene (reference sequence). The CDR3 loop spans 17 amino acids.

This clone was seen ten or more times. An end of the junction does not agree with germline; a read error may underlie this. Read data end 3 residues before the CDR3 end; the end is taken from the germline J gene. The chain combines TRBV4-2 with TRBJ1-4, with 9 bases identical to TRBD1. Germline CDR1 and CDR2: LGHNA and YNFKEQ. The CDR3 runs 16 residues. The CDR3 bases that were read are TGTGCCAGCAGCAAAGACAGGGGGTCTAGTCCCGAAAAA. It specifies CASSKDRGSSPEK. The entire CDR3 protein reads CASSKDRGSSPEKLFF.

This clone was counted between two and nine times. The sequenced fragment ends 3 residues before the CDR3 boundary, so the rest is inferred from the germline J gene. The gene calls are TRBV7-8 and TRBJ1-6; 8 positions match TRBD1. CDR1 is SGHVS and CDR2 is FQNEAQ in the germline V gene. The CDR3 has 15 residues. V was clipped by 8 bases and J by 7 bases; unmatched bases: 10. The DNA read from the CDR3 is TGTGCCAGCCACAGGGGGGGGGTAGGGAATTCACCC. Translation: CASHRGGVGNSP. The complete CDR3 reads CASHRGGVGNSPLHF.

There are a few counts of this clone. The read falls 3 residues short of the CDR3 end, and the missing part is taken from the germline J gene. The J gene is TRBJ2-7, the V gene TRBV6-2 or TRBV6-3; TRBD1 matches at 7 bases. V was clipped by 4 bases and J by 1 base; unmatched bases: 4. Germline V CDR1 and CDR2: MNHEY, SVGEGT. The CDR3 covers 14 residues. The CDR3 here is CASSSTDRSYEQYF. The CDR3 bases that were read are TGTGCCAGCAGTTCTACGGACAGGTCCTACGAG.

This clone was detected many times. The read gets to within 3 residues of the CDR3 end, and the germline J gene fills in the rest. The V gene is TRBV6-1, the J gene TRBJ2-1; TRBD1 agrees at 9 bases. CDR3 size: 15 residues. V trimming: 3 bases; J trimming: 3 bases; junction bases outside the gene matches: 3. Germline CDR1 MNHNS, CDR2 SASEGT. Here the CDR3 reads CASSDQTGGYNEQFF. The DNA read from the CDR3 is TGTGCCAGCAGTGACCAGACAGGGGGCTACAATGAG.

This clone has ten or more counts. The read terminates 3 residues before the CDR3 end, so the remaining end is supplied by the germline J gene. V gene TRBV5-1 combines with J gene TRBJ1-1; D gene unclear. CDR1 SGHRS and CDR2 YFSETQ come from the germline V gene. The ends were cut back, 1 base at V and 0 bases at J, with 7 bases in the middle. CDR3 length: 14 amino acids. The DNA read from the CDR3 is TGCGCCAGCAGCTTGAACAACATGAACACTGAA. This gives the protein CASSLNNMNTE. The CDR3 reads in full as CASSLNNMNTEAFF.